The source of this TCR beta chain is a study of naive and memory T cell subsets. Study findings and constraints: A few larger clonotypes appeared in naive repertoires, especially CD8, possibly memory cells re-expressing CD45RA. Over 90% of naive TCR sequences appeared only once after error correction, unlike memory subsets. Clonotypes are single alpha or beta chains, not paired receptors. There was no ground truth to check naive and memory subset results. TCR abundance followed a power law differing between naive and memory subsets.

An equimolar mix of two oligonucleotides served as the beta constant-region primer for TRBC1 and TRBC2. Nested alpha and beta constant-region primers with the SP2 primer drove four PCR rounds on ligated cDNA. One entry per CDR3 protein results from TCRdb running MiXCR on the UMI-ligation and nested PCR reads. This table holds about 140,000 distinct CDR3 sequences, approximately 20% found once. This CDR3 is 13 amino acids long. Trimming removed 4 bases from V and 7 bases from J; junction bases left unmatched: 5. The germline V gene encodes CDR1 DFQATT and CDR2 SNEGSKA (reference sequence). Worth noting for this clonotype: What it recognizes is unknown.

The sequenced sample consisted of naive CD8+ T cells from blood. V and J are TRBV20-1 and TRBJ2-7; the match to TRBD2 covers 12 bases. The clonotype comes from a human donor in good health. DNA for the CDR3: TGCAGTGCTACCCTAGCGGGAGGGCCGGAGCAGTACTTC. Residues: CSATLAGGPEQYF.